These 8 T cell receptor beta chains came from one sample sequenced in a study of vaccination and CD4 T cells after COVID-19. No antigen is known for these receptors. Treatment meaning: approximately 10-day PBMC culture with coronavirus spike peptide pools or control peptides (ViraFEST assay). Cultured CD4+ T cells had their DNA profiled by the Oncomine TCR Beta short-read assay. Via MiXCR, TCRdb re-called the PCR reads, giving one row per CDR3 protein. The sample consists of tens of thousands of distinct CDR3 sequences, under 75% of them appearing once. Sequencing was performed on CD4+ T cells from blood, cultured in vitro. These receptors were collected from a human donor who had recovered from COVID-19.

The chain couples TRBV27 to TRBJ1-2; 8 nucleotides agree with TRBD1. V lost 2 bases to trimming and J lost 4 bases; unmatched junction nucleotides: 6. Per the germline V gene, CDR1 is MNHEY and CDR2 is SMNVEV (reference sequence). The CDR3 extends over 15 amino acids. The CDR3 coding sequence is TGTGCCAGCAGTTTAGGACAGGGACCTTTCTATGGCTACACCTTC. Residues: CASSLGQGPFYGYTF.

This clonotype has more than one count but fewer than ten. The rearrangement links TRBV20-1 to TRBJ1-5; D gene unclear. Trimming took 5 bases from V and 2 from J, leaving 16 bases between them. In germline, CDR1 is DFQATT, CDR2 SNEGSKA (reference sequence). The CDR3 runs 15 residues. CDR3 nucleotide sequence: TGCAGTGCTCCTTCAACGGCGGCGGGCAATCAGCCCCAGCATTTT. Translating gives CSAPSTAAGNQPQHF.

This clonotype is termed medium-sized. The chain has TRBV11-2 and TRBJ1-6, with 8 bases aligning to TRBD1. J lost 9 bases, V lost 4 bases, and 8 bases had no gene match. The CDR3 spans 15 residues. CDR1 is SGHAT and CDR2 is FQNNGV in the germline V gene. In DNA, the CDR3 is TGTGCCAGCAGCTCGGCAACAGGGGGACGTTCACCCCTCCACTTT. Translated: CASSSATGGRSPLHF.

The rearrangement uses TRBV6-1 and TRBJ1-3; D unresolved. There are 15 residues in the CDR3. Germline lookup yields CDR1 MNHNS and CDR2 SASEGT. Trimming took off 6 bases at V and 0 bases at J, with 12 bases between the two ends. Here the CDR3 reads CASREEGLSGNTIYF. The CDR3 DNA is TGTGCCAGCAGAGAGGAGGGTCTCTCTGGAAACACCATATATTTT.

The chain is built from TRBV6-5 and TRBJ2-7, with D unresolved. The V gene's germline CDR1 is MNHEY and CDR2 SVGAGI. This CDR3 is built from 14 residues. V lost 0 bases to trimming and J lost 6 bases, with 12 bases between them. The CDR3 DNA is TGTGCCAGCAGTTACTCCTCCAAACGACGCGAGCAGTACTTC. Encoded protein: CASSYSSKRREQYF.

The chain combines TRBV29-1 with TRBJ1-5; D is unclear. V was trimmed by 1 base and J by 7 bases, leaving 11 bases between them. Germline assignment: CDR1 SQVTM and CDR2 ANQGSEA. The CDR3 runs 13 residues. This CDR3 is CSVEARVGQPQHF. CDR3 bases: TGCAGCGTTGAAGCCCGGGTAGGACAGCCCCAGCATTTT. Full variable domain (rest looked up from reference TRBV29-1 and TRBJ1-5): SAVISQKPSRDICQRGTSLTIQCQVDSQVTMMFWYRQQPGQSLTLIATANQGSEATYESGFVIDKFPISRPNLTFSTLTVSNMSPEDSSIYLCSVEARVGQPQHFGDGTRLSIL.

V gene TRBV30 combines with J gene TRBJ1-5; D possibly corresponds to TRBD1 (5 bases). Germline V gene data show CDR1 as GTSNPN and CDR2 as SVGIG (reference sequence). V was clipped by 3 bases and J by 0 bases, with 6 bases between them. The CDR3 is 13 residues long. This chain's CDR3 is CAWRGDSNQPQHF. In DNA form, the CDR3 reads TGTGCCTGGAGGGGGGATAGCAATCAGCCCCAGCATTTT.

CDR3 nucleotides: TGCAGTGCCGTAAAGGGACAAACGTACACCGGGGAGCTGTTTTTT. This translates into CSAVKGQTYTGELFF. This chain links TRBV20-1 with TRBJ2-2, with a tentative D call TRBD1 (6 bases). The CDR3 covers 15 residues. Germline CDR1 DFQATT, CDR2 SNEGSKA (reference sequence). V shed 6 bases and J shed 3 bases, with 17 bases lying between them.